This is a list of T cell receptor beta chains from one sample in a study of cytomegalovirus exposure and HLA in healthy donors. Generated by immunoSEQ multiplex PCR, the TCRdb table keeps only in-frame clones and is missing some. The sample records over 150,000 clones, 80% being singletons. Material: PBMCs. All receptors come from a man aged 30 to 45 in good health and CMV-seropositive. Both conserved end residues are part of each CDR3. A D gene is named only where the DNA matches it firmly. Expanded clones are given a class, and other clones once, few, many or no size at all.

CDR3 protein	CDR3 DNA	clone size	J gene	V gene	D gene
CASSSGSTDTQYF	TGTGCCAGCAGTAGCGGGAGCACAGATACGCAGTATTTT	-	TRBJ2-3	TRBV2	-
CASSAGRVNEQFF	TGTGCCAGCAGTGCGGGACGGGTCAATGAGCAGTTCTTC	-	TRBJ2-1	TRBV28	-
CASSFPSGSYNEQFF	TGTGCCAGCAGCTTCCCTAGCGGTTCCTACAATGAGCAGTTCTTC	-	TRBJ2-1	TRBV7-2	TRBD2
CASSPVGGNTDTQYF	TGCGCCAGCAGCCCAGTGGGGGGAAACACAGATACGCAGTATTTT	-	TRBJ2-3	TRBV5-1	-
CSAESAWGGPQHF	TGCAGCGCCGAATCTGCGTGGGGGGGGCCCCAGCATTTT	-	TRBJ1-5	TRBV29-1	-
CAIRDPGLAGGTGELFF	TGTGCCATCCGCGACCCGGGTCTAGCGGGAGGAACCGGGGAGCTGTTTTTT	-	TRBJ2-2	TRBV10-3	TRBD2
CASSLGVAGDTQYF	TGTGCCAGCAGCTTAGGGGTAGCGGGAGATACGCAGTATTTT	-	TRBJ2-3	TRBV6-5	TRBD2
CASSGQGRVYFGNTIYF	TGTGCCAGCAGTGGACAGGGCAGAGTCTACTTTGGAAACACCATATATTTT	-	TRBJ1-3	TRBV6-1	TRBD1
CSAPSGRRFNEQFF	TGCAGCGCGCCGAGCGGGAGAAGGTTCAATGAGCAGTTCTTC	-	TRBJ2-1	TRBV29-1	TRBD2
CASRGSYPETQYF	TGTGCCAGTAGGGGGTCCTACCCAGAGACCCAGTACTTC	-	TRBJ2-5	TRBV6-1	-
CASSTHGTSSYEQYF	TGTGCCAGCAGTACTCACGGGACTAGCAGCTACGAGCAGTACTTC	-	TRBJ2-7	TRBV28	TRBD2
CASNQRAGTGGYTF	TGTGCCAGCAACCAACGAGCCGGGACAGGTGGCTACACCTTC	-	TRBJ1-2	TRBV6-6	TRBD1
CASSLPGTTGVEKLFF	TGTGCCAGCAGCTTGCCGGGGACAACCGGAGTTGAAAAACTGTTTTTT	-	TRBJ1-4	TRBV5-6	-
CASSLGLGAVYGYTF	TGCGCCAGCAGCTTGGGCCTGGGGGCTGTCTATGGCTACACCTTC	-	TRBJ1-2	TRBV5-1	-
CASRTAGVETQYF	TGTGCCAGCAGGACCGCGGGAGTAGAGACCCAGTACTTC	once	TRBJ2-5	TRBV11-2	TRBD2
CASSKTGGEQYF	TGTGCCAGCAGCAAGACAGGGGGCGAGCAGTACTTC	-	TRBJ2-7	TRBV7-3	TRBD1
CASRRGRNQETQYF	TGTGCCAGCAGAAGGGGGCGGAACCAAGAGACCCAGTACTTC	-	TRBJ2-5	TRBV27	TRBD1
CASRTDSGDQETQYF	TGTGCCAGCAGAACGGATAGCGGAGACCAAGAGACCCAGTACTTC	-	TRBJ2-5	TRBV6-1	-
CSVGLAGGIGAQYF	TGCAGCGTTGGGTTAGCGGGGGGGATAGGAGCCCAGTACTTC	-	TRBJ2-5	TRBV29-1	TRBD2
CASSPMGHKDYGYTF	TGTGCCAGCAGCCCCATGGGGCACAAGGACTATGGCTACACCTTC	-	TRBJ1-2	TRBV7-3	-
CASKKLAGADTQYF	TGTGCCAGCAAGAAGCTAGCGGGGGCAGATACGCAGTATTTT	-	TRBJ2-3	TRBV27	TRBD2
CASSMGQGGGYTF	TGCGCCAGCAGCATGGGACAGGGAGGAGGCTACACCTTC	-	TRBJ1-2	TRBV5-1	TRBD1
CASSLASSGTYEQYF	TGTGCCAGCAGTTTAGCGTCTAGCGGGACGTACGAGCAGTACTTC	-	TRBJ2-7	TRBV28	TRBD2
CSVVTGRNTEAFF	TGCAGCGTTGTAACAGGGAGAAACACTGAAGCTTTCTTT	-	TRBJ1-1	TRBV29-1	-
CAISEKGGSSTDTQYF	TGTGCCATCAGTGAGAAAGGCGGGAGCAGCACAGATACGCAGTATTTT	once	TRBJ2-3	TRBV10-3	TRBD2
CASSDPELAGTTDTQYF	TGTGCCAGCAGCGACCCCGAACTAGCGGGAACAACAGATACGCAGTATTTT	-	TRBJ2-3	TRBV9	TRBD2
CASSFSGLNEKLFF	TGTGCCAGCAGTTTCTCGGGGTTAAATGAAAAACTGTTTTTT	-	TRBJ1-4	TRBV28	-
CASSPGQGRHEQYF	TGTGCCAGCAGCCCGGGACAGGGGCGTCACGAGCAGTACTTC	-	TRBJ2-7	TRBV11-2	TRBD1
CASSLPGRVGYEQYF	TGTGCCAGCAGCCTCCCGGGGAGGGTTGGCTACGAGCAGTACTTC	once	TRBJ2-7	TRBV5-6	TRBD2
CASRQRPRGRGETQYF	TGTGCCAGCAGGCAAAGGCCCCGGGGTCGGGGGGAGACCCAGTACTTC	-	TRBJ2-5	TRBV27	-
CASVFRQGSGELFF	TGTGCCAGCGTCTTCAGACAGGGATCCGGGGAGCTGTTTTTT	-	TRBJ2-2	TRBV2	TRBD1
CASSLGPAGRNNEQFF	TGTGCCAGCAGCTTAGGGCCAGCGGGTAGAAACAATGAGCAGTTCTTC	-	TRBJ2-1	TRBV7-3	-
CASSIQNRQGDEQFF	TGTGCCAGTAGTATTCAAAATAGACAGGGCGATGAGCAGTTCTTC	-	TRBJ2-1	TRBV19	TRBD1
CASSPAGTVTEAFF	TGTGCCAGTAGTCCGGCCGGGACAGTTACTGAAGCTTTCTTT	-	TRBJ1-1	TRBV19	TRBD1
CASSFLAGGDIQYF	TGTGCCAGCAGCTTTCTAGCCGGGGGAGACATTCAGTACTTC	-	TRBJ2-4	TRBV5-6	-
CASSSAGTSAYEQYF	TGTGCCAGCAGCTCCGCCGGGACTAGCGCGTACGAGCAGTACTTC	few	TRBJ2-7	TRBV7-2	TRBD2
CASPTGPSGNTIYF	TGTGCCAGTCCTACAGGGCCCTCTGGAAACACCATATATTTT	-	TRBJ1-3	TRBV18	-
CASSRDRRQETQYF	TGTGCCAGCAGCCGGGACAGGAGACAAGAGACCCAGTACTTC	-	TRBJ2-5	TRBV2	TRBD1
CASSLASGVSYEQYF	TGCGCCAGCAGCTTGGCTAGCGGAGTATCCTACGAGCAGTACTTC	-	TRBJ2-7	TRBV5-1	TRBD2
CASSLDQGYQETQYF	TGTGCCAGCAGCTTAGATCAGGGATATCAAGAGACCCAGTACTTC	-	TRBJ2-5	TRBV7-9	-
CASSDNRGVPEWTQYF	TGCGCCAGCAGTGATAACAGGGGGGTGCCGGAGTGGACCCAGTACTTC	-	TRBJ2-5	TRBV10-1	TRBD1